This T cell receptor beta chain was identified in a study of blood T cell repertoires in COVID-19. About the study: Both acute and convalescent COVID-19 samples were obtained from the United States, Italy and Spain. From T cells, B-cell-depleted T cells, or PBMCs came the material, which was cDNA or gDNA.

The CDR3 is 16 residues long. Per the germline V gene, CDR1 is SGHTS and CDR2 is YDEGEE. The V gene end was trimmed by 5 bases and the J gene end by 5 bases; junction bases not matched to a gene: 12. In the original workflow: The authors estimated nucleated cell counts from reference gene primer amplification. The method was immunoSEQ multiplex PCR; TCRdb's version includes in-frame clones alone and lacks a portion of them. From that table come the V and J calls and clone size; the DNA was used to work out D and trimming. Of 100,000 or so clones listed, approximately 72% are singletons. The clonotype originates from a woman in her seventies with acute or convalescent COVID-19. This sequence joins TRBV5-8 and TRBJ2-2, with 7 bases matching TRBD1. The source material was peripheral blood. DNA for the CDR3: TGTGCCAGCAGTTTCGGACGGGACAGATGGACCGGGGAGCTGTTTTTT. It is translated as CASSFGRDRWTGELFF.